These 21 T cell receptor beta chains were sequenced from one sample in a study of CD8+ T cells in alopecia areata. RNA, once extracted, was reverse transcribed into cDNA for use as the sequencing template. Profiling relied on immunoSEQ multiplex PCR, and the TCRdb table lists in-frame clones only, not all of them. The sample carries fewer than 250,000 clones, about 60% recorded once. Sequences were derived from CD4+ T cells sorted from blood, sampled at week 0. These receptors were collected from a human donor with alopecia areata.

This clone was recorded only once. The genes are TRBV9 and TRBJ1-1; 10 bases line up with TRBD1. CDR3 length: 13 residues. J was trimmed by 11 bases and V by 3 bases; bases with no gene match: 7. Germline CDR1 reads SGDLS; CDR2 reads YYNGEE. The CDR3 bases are TGTGCCAGCAGCGAGACAGGGGGCGCCGGGGCTTTCTTT. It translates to CASSETGGAGAFF.

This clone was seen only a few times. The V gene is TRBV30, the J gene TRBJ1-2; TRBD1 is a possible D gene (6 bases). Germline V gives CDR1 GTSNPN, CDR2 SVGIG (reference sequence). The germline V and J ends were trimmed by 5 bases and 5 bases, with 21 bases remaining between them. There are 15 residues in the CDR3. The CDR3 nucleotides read TGTGCCTGGGCCCCGACAGGCCCCAGGTTGTATGGCTACACCTTC. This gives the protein CAWAPTGPRLYGYTF.

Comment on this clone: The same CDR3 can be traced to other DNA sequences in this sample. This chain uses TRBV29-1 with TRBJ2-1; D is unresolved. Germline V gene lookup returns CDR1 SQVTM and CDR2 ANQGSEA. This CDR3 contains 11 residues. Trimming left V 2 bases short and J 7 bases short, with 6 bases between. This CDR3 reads CSVELRNEQFF. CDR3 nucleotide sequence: TGCAGCGTTGAACTTCGGAATGAGCAGTTCTTC.

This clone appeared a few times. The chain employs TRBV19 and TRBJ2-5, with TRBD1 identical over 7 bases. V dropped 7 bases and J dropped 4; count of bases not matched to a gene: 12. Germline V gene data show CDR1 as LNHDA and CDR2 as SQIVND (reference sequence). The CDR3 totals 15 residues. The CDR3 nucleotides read TGTGCCAGTAAAAGGGGGCTGCAGATCGGAGAGACCCAGTACTTC. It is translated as CASKRGLQIGETQYF.

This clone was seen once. The CDR3 spells CAWTVRGRKNSPLHF. CDR3 DNA sequence: TGTGCCTGGACGGTTAGGGGCAGGAAAAATTCACCCCTCCACTTT. This chain links TRBV30 with TRBJ1-6; D is perhaps TRBD1 (5 bases). Trimming took off 4 bases at V and 7 bases at J, with 17 bases between the two ends. The CDR3 consists of 15 residues. CDR1 GTSNPN and CDR2 SVGIG come from the germline V gene (reference sequence).

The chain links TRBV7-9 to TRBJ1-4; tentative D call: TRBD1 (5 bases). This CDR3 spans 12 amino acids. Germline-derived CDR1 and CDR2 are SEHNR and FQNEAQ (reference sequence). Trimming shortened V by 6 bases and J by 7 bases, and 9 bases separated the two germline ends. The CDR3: CASRGDSEKLFF. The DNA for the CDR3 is TGTGCCAGCAGGGGAGACAGTGAAAAACTGTTTTTT.

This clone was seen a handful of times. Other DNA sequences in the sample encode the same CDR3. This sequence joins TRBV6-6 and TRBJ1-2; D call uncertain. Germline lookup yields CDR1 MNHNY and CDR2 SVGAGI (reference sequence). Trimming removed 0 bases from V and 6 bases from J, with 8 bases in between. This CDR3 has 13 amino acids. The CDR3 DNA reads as TGTGCCAGCAGTTACTCGTTAAGGGATGGCTACACCTTC. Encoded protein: CASSYSLRDGYTF.

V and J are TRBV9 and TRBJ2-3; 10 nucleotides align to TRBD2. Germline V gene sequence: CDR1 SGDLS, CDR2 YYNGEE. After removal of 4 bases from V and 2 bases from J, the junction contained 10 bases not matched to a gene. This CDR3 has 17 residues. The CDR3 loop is CASSLSPTSGATDTQYF. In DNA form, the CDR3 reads TGTGCCAGCAGCCTATCCCCAACTAGCGGGGCCACAGATACGCAGTATTTT.

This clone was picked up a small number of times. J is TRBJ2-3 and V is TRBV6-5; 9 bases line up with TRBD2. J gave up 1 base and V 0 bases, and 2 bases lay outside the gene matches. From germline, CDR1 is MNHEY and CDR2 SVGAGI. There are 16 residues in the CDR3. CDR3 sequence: CASSYSRLAGTDTQYF. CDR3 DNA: TGTGCCAGCAGTTACTCTCGACTAGCGGGCACAGATACGCAGTATTTT.

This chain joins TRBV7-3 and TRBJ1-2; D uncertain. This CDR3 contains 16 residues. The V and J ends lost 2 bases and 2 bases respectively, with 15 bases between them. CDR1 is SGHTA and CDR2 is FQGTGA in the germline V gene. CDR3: CASSLLWLGINYGYTF. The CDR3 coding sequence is TGTGCCAGCAGCTTATTGTGGCTGGGGATAAACTATGGCTACACCTTC. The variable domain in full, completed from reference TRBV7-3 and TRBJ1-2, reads GAGVSQTPSNKVTEKGKYVELRCDPISGHTALYWYRQSLGQGPEFLIYFQGTGAADDSGLPNDRFFAVRPEGSVSTLKIQRTERGDSAVYLCASSLLWLGINYGYTFGSGTRLTVV.

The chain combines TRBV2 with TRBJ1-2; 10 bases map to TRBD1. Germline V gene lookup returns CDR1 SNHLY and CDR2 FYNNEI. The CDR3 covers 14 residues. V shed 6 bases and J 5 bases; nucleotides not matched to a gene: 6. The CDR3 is CASSLGQGLYGYTF. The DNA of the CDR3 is TGTGCCAGCAGCTTGGGACAGGGGTTATATGGCTACACCTTC.

This chain's CDR3 is CASSFPPGLGNSPLHF. The CDR3 region has the DNA TGTGCCAGCAGTTTCCCACCGGGCCTGGGGAATTCACCCCTCCACTTT. V usage is TRBV27 and J usage is TRBJ1-6; D is uncertain. CDR1 MNHEY and CDR2 SMNVEV come from the germline V gene (reference sequence). The CDR3 has 16 amino acids. V was trimmed by 3 bases and J by 7 bases, leaving 16 bases between them.

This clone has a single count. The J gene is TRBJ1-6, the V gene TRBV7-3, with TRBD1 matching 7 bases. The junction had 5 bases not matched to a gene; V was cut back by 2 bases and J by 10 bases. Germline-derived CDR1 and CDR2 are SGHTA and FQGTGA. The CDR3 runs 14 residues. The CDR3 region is CASSLYRGGSPLHF. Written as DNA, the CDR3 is TGTGCCAGCAGCTTATACAGGGGAGGATCACCCCTCCACTTT.

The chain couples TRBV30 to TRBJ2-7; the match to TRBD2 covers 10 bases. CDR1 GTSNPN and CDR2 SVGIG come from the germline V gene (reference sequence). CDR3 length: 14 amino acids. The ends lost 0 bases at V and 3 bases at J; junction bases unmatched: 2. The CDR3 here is CAWSVLAGDYEQYF. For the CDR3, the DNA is TGTGCCTGGAGTGTGCTAGCGGGAGACTACGAGCAGTACTTC.

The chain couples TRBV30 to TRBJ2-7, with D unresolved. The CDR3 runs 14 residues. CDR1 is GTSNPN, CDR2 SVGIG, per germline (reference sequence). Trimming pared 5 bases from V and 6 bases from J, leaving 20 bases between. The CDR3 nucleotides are TGTGCCTGGGGGCGACCCCAAGAGAGAATCGAGCAGTACTTC. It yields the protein CAWGRPQERIEQYF.

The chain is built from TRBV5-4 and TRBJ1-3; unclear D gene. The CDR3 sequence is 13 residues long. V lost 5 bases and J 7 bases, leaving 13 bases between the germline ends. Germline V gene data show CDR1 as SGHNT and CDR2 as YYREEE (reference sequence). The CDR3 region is CASRSEPENTIYF. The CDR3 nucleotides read TGTGCCAGCAGATCGGAGCCGGAGAACACCATATATTTT.

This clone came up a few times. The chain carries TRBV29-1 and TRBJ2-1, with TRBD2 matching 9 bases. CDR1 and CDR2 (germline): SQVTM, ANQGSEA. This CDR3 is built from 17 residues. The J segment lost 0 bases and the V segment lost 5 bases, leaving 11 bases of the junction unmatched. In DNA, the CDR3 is TGCAGCGTTCAGTCTAGCGGGACTCAAAGCTCCTACAATGAGCAGTTCTTC. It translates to CSVQSSGTQSSYNEQFF.

This chain's CDR3 is CASSLEGGESGYTF. In nucleotides, the CDR3 is TGCGCCAGCAGCTTGGAAGGGGGCGAGTCTGGCTACACCTTC. The rearrangement joins TRBV5-1 to TRBJ1-2; 7 bases fit TRBD1. The CDR3 length is 14 residues. The ends lost 0 bases at V and 7 bases at J; junction bases unmatched: 6. The germline V gene encodes CDR1 SGHRS and CDR2 YFSETQ. The entire variable domain, with the rest obtained from reference TRBV5-1 and TRBJ1-2, is as follows: KAGVTQTPRYLIKTRGQQVTLSCSPISGHRSVSWYQQTPGQGLQFLFEYFSETQRNKGNFPGRFSGRQFSNSRSEMNVSTLELGDSALYLCASSLEGGESGYTFGSGTRLTVV.

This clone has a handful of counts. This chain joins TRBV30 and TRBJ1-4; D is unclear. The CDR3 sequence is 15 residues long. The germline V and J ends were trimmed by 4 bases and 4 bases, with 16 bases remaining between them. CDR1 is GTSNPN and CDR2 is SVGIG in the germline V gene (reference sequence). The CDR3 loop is CAWIAKGRSNEKLFF. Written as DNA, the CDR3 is TGTGCCTGGATTGCTAAAGGACGGAGTAATGAAAAACTGTTTTTT.

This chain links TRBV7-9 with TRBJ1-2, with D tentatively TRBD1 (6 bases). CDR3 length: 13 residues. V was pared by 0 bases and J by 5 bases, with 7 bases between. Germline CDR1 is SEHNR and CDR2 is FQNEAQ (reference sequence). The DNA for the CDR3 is TGTGCCAGCAGCTTAGCAGGGGGTTATGGCTACACCTTC. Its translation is CASSLAGGYGYTF.

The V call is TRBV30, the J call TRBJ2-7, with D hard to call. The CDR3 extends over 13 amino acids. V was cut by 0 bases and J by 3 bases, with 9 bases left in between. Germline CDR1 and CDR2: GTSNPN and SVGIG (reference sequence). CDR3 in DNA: TGTGCCTGGAGTGTAGAGCGAGACTACGAGCAGTACTTC. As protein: CAWSVERDYEQYF. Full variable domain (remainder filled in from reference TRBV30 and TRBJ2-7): SQTIHQWPATLVQPVGSPLSLECTVEGTSNPNLYWYRQAAGRGLQLLFYSVGIGQISSEVPQNLSASRPQDRQFILSSKKLLLSDSGFYLCAWSVERDYEQYFGPGTRLTVT.